This paragraph covers one T cell receptor (beta chain) sequence. As yet, its antigen is unknown. Within the sample, other DNA sequences also encode this same CDR3. Single viable CD3+CD4+CD8-CD45RO+ cells were sorted as the memory CD4+ T cells. Serostatus was set by detecting CMV pp150, pp28, p38, p52 IgG. Clones were read by immunoSEQ multiplex PCR, and TCRdb kept only the in-frame ones, dropping some. The sample consists of around 30,000 clones, 65% to 80% of them appearing once. The sample comes from a study of memory CD4+ T cells and cytomegalovirus serostatus. Across the whole study: Donors were healthy Belgian adults, 8 to 10 CMV seropositive and 20 to 25 seronegative.

Study observations and caveats: Median bootstrapped AUC for CMV status was around 0.96 originally, around 0.91 US-trained. CD4+ memory repertoires contained about 40% of the roughly 160 reported CMV TCRbeta sequences.

This CDR3 contains 14 residues. Trimming took off 2 bases at V and 4 bases at J, with 12 bases between the two ends. CDR1 is MDHEN and CDR2 is SYDVKM in the germline V gene. The receptor comes from an adult in good health and CMV-seronegative. Some clones in this sample may be carry-over from other donors' samples. Sequenced input: memory CD4+ T cells from blood. V gene TRBV28 combines with J gene TRBJ2-7; perhaps TRBD1 as D (5 bases). CDR3: CASSLGGQGYEQYF. The CDR3 DNA reads as TGTGCCAGCAGTTTAGGTGGGCAGGGATACGAGCAGTACTTC.